A selection of T cell receptor beta chains follows, all from one sample in a study of blood T cell repertoires in COVID-19. Data came from immunoSEQ multiplex PCR; TCRdb stores just in-frame clones and leaves some out. Among about 47,000 clones, nearly 70% were seen once, and the ten largest hold about 5.9%. The sample comprised peripheral blood. The receptor set was obtained from a man of 80 years or more with acute or convalescent COVID-19. The CDR3 runs from the conserved cysteine through the conserved F or W. D genes are given only for firm matches. Expanded clones get a size class; other rows say once, few or many, or leave the size out.

v_call	j_call	d_call	clone_size	cdr3_aa	cdr3_nt
TRBV9	TRBJ2-2	NA	once	CASSVAIAGELFF	TGTGCCAGCAGCGTAGCGATAGCCGGGGAGCTGTTTTTT
TRBV29-1	TRBJ2-7	TRBD1	NA	CSVDLWTGGEQYF	TGCAGCGTTGACCTCTGGACAGGGGGCGAGCAGTACTTC
TRBV5-4	TRBJ1-1	NA	few	CASSRGQIFSMNTEAFF	TGTGCCAGCAGCCGTGGACAAATTTTTTCTATGAACACTGAAGCTTTCTTT
TRBV30	TRBJ2-1	TRBD1	NA	CAWIDRGFSYNEQFF	TGTGCCTGGATCGACAGGGGGTTCTCCTACAATGAGCAGTTCTTC
TRBV11-2	TRBJ2-2	NA	NA	CASRKPGLPSGELFF	TGTGCCAGCAGAAAACCGGGACTCCCTAGTGGGGAGCTGTTTTTT
TRBV7-3	TRBJ2-3	TRBD2	NA	CASSPAGADTQYF	TGTGCCAGCAGCCCCGCGGGGGCAGATACGCAGTATTTT
TRBV5-6	TRBJ2-7	NA	NA	CASSLLPSTLYEQYF	TGTGCCAGCAGCTTACTCCCTTCCACCCTCTACGAGCAGTACTTC
TRBV11-2	TRBJ1-6	TRBD1	NA	CASSKDREDSPLHF	TGTGCCAGCAGCAAGGACAGGGAAGATTCACCCCTCCACTTT
TRBV19	TRBJ2-7	TRBD2	NA	CASSIAGPAGEQYF	TGTGCCAGTAGTATCGCGGGCCCAGCGGGGGAGCAGTACTTC
TRBV12-3/TRBV12-4	TRBJ1-3	NA	few	CASSLSGGNTIYF	TGTGCCAGCAGTTTGTCAGGGGGAAACACCATATATTTT
TRBV5-1	TRBJ2-3	TRBD2	NA	CASSPLAGGPDTQYF	TGCGCCAGCAGCCCCTTAGCGGGAGGGCCGGATACGCAGTATTTT
TRBV2	TRBJ1-5	TRBD1	NA	CASTGTGGNQPQHF	TGTGCCAGCACCGGGACAGGGGGCAATCAGCCCCAGCATTTT
TRBV5-1	TRBJ2-3	NA	NA	CASSSGAFGADTQYF	TGCGCCAGCAGCTCGGGAGCCTTCGGCGCAGATACGCAGTATTTT
TRBV27	TRBJ2-3	TRBD1	few	CASTRQGSDTQYF	TGTGCCAGCACCCGACAGGGATCAGATACGCAGTATTTT
TRBV10-3	TRBJ2-3	TRBD2	NA	CASRQGGSGGTPDTQYF	TGTGCCAGCCGACAGGGAGGTAGCGGGGGGACCCCAGATACGCAGTATTTT
TRBV11-2	TRBJ1-2	NA	NA	CASSPTDRYGYTF	TGTGCCAGCAGCCCAACAGACCGCTATGGCTACACCTTC
TRBV3-1/TRBV3-2	TRBJ2-5	TRBD2	NA	CASSQEGLAGGRKTQYF	TGTGCCAGCAGCCAAGAAGGGCTAGCGGGGGGGAGAAAGACCCAGTACTTC
TRBV7-6	TRBJ1-4	TRBD1	NA	CASSPRTGGFATNEKLFF	TGTGCCAGCAGCCCAAGGACAGGGGGGTTTGCAACTAATGAAAAACTGTTTTTT
TRBV6-5	TRBJ2-1	TRBD2	NA	CASSYSPSGSIEQFF	TGTGCCAGCAGTTACTCCCCTAGCGGGAGTATTGAGCAGTTCTTC
TRBV5-6	TRBJ2-7	TRBD2	NA	CASSFLAGVSYEQYF	TGTGCCAGCAGCTTTTTAGCGGGGGTCTCCTACGAGCAGTACTTC
TRBV15	TRBJ2-7	TRBD1	NA	CATSATGGNEQYF	TGTGCCACCAGCGCAACAGGGGGCAACGAGCAGTACTTC
TRBV25-1	TRBJ2-7	TRBD2	NA	CASRTSGRAEQYF	TGTGCCAGCCGGACTAGCGGGAGGGCCGAGCAGTACTTC
TRBV9	TRBJ2-1	TRBD1	NA	CASSATDRRNEQFF	TGTGCCAGCAGCGCCACGGACAGGCGCAATGAGCAGTTCTTC
TRBV5-4	TRBJ2-2	NA	NA	CASSLDSGTGELFF	TGTGCCAGCAGCTTGGACAGTGGAACCGGGGAGCTGTTTTTT
TRBV7-6	TRBJ2-3	TRBD1	few	CASSRGQGARGTDTQYF	TGTGCCAGCAGCCGGGGACAGGGGGCGCGGGGCACAGATACGCAGTATTTT
TRBV10-1	TRBJ2-3	TRBD2	NA	CASSEGLAGKNTQYF	TGCGCCAGCAGTGAGGGCCTAGCGGGGAAGAATACGCAGTATTTT
TRBV29-1	TRBJ1-2	TRBD1	few	CSVELVDRGPYTF	TGCAGCGTTGAGCTCGTGGACAGGGGACCTTACACCTTC
TRBV27	TRBJ1-3	NA	NA	CASGGGNTIYF	TGTGCCAGCGGCGGCGGAAACACCATATATTTT
TRBV28	TRBJ2-1	NA	few	CASSLSTRNEQFF	TGTGCCAGCAGTTTGTCCACGCGGAATGAGCAGTTCTTC
TRBV5-1	TRBJ2-7	NA	NA	CASSSDRTYEQYF	TGCGCCAGCAGCTCTGACAGAACCTACGAGCAGTACTTC
TRBV9	TRBJ2-3	NA	NA	CASSKGGGIGTDTQYF	TGTGCCAGCAGCAAAGGTGGCGGGATTGGGACAGATACGCAGTATTTT
TRBV4-2	TRBJ2-7	NA	NA	CASSPVPGEQYF	TGTGCCAGCAGCCCGGTTCCAGGCGAGCAGTACTTC
TRBV6-5	TRBJ1-2	NA	once	CASSPRERPSYGYTF	TGTGCCAGCAGTCCTCGGGAGAGGCCCTCCTATGGCTACACCTTC
TRBV5-1	TRBJ2-5	NA	NA	CASSLSSAVETQYF	TGCGCCAGCAGCCTATCTAGCGCGGTGGAGACCCAGTACTTC
TRBV28	TRBJ2-7	TRBD2	NA	CASSLSGGKYEQYF	TGTGCCAGCAGCCTTAGCGGGGGGAAATACGAGCAGTACTTC
TRBV3-1/TRBV3-2	TRBJ2-7	TRBD1	NA	CASSPSTGDASEQYF	TGTGCCAGCAGCCCCTCGACAGGGGACGCCTCCGAGCAGTACTTC
TRBV7-7	TRBJ2-5	TRBD2	NA	CASSPGTSGGAYETQYF	TGTGCTAGCAGCCCTGGGACTAGCGGGGGGGCCTATGAGACCCAGTACTTC
TRBV5-1	TRBJ1-4	NA	NA	CASSQGNPHEKLFF	TGCGCCAGCAGCCAGGGGAATCCTCATGAAAAACTGTTTTTT
TRBV27	TRBJ1-2	NA	NA	CASSFSQSGDYGYTF	TGTGCCAGCAGTTTCTCTCAGTCGGGGGACTATGGCTACACCTTC
TRBV19	TRBJ1-1	NA	NA	CASSADRKNTEAFF	TGTGCCAGTAGTGCCGACAGAAAGAACACTGAAGCTTTCTTT
TRBV6-2/TRBV6-3	TRBJ1-5	NA	few	CASSYSPGVQPQHF	TGTGCCAGCAGTTACTCACCAGGGGTTCAGCCCCAGCATTTT
TRBV7-2	TRBJ2-1	TRBD2	NA	CASSSTSGGWGNEQFF	TGTGCCAGCAGCTCGACTAGCGGGGGTTGGGGGAATGAGCAGTTCTTC
TRBV5-4	TRBJ1-2	TRBD1	NA	CASSSATGGRSYGYTF	TGTGCCAGCAGCTCGGCGACAGGGGGCAGGAGCTATGGCTACACCTTC
TRBV9	TRBJ1-6	NA	NA	CASSVGMSSYNSPLHF	TGTGCCAGCAGCGTAGGCATGAGCTCCTATAATTCACCCCTCCACTTT
TRBV6-5	TRBJ1-2	TRBD1	few	CASSDSGTGDGGYTF	TGTGCCAGCAGTGACTCCGGGACAGGGGATGGCGGCTACACCTTC
TRBV15	TRBJ2-7	TRBD2	NA	CATSREGLAGGHEQYF	TGTGCCACCAGCAGAGAGGGACTAGCGGGAGGTCATGAGCAGTACTTC
TRBV6-5	TRBJ1-4	TRBD1	few	CASSPDRGDEKLFF	TGTGCCAGCAGTCCCGACAGGGGCGATGAAAAACTGTTTTTT
TRBV2	TRBJ1-2	NA	NA	CASSDRVSYGYTF	TGTGCCAGCAGTGATCGGGTTTCGTATGGCTACACCTTC
TRBV24-1	TRBJ1-4	TRBD1	many	CATSERDREGEKLFF	TGTGCCACCAGTGAAAGGGACAGGGAAGGGGAAAAACTGTTTTTT
TRBV11-3	TRBJ2-2	NA	once	CASSLESAGELFF	TGTGCCAGCAGCTTAGAGTCTGCCGGGGAGCTGTTTTTT
TRBV19	TRBJ2-1	NA	NA	CASSIGERPNNEQFF	TGTGCCAGTAGTATAGGGGAGCGCCCAAACAATGAGCAGTTCTTC
TRBV6-2/TRBV6-3	TRBJ2-3	NA	NA	CASSYSPRGSTDTQYF	TGTGCCAGCAGTTACTCCCCGCGTGGTAGCACAGATACGCAGTATTTT
TRBV12-3/TRBV12-4	TRBJ1-2	NA	few	CASSPGLRGYTF	TGTGCCAGCAGTCCGGGACTCCGTGGGTACACCTTC
TRBV9	TRBJ2-7	TRBD2	NA	CASSVDPGLSYEQYF	TGTGCCAGCAGCGTAGACCCGGGACTATCCTACGAGCAGTACTTC
TRBV7-2	TRBJ2-5	TRBD1	NA	CASSLEDREETQYF	TGTGCCAGCAGCTTAGAGGACAGGGAAGAGACCCAGTACTTC
TRBV6-1	TRBJ1-6	TRBD1	NA	CASSETGGGSPLHF	TGTGCCAGCAGTGAGACAGGGGGAGGATCACCCCTCCACTTT
TRBV6-5	TRBJ2-3	TRBD2	NA	CASILAGGGDTQYF	TGTGCCAGTATTCTAGCGGGAGGAGGGGATACGCAGTATTTT